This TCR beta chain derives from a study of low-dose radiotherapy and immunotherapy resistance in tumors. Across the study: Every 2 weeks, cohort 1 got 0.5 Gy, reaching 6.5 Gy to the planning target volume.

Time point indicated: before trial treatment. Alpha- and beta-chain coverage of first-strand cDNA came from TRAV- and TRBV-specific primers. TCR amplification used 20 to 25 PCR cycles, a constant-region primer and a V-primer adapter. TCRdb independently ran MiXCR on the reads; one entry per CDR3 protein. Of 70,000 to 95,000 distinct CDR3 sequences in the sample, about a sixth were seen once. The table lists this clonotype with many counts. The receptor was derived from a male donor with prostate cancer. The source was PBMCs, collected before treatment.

In DNA form, the CDR3 reads TGTGCCAGCAGTGCCCGACAGGGTTCTAATGAAAAACTGTTTTTT. Protein sequence: CASSARQGSNEKLFF. The chain links TRBV2 to TRBJ1-4, with 7 bases fitting TRBD1. Trimming cost V 4 bases and J 3 bases; bases outside gene matches: 5. The germline gives CDR1 SNHLY, CDR2 FYNNEI. The length of the CDR3 is 15 residues.